The 11 T cell receptor beta chains reported below all come from one sample, sequenced in a study of blood T cell repertoires in COVID-19. Assay: immunoSEQ multiplex PCR; the TCRdb copy retains only in-frame clones and omits some. Among 150,000 to 200,000 clones listed, around 87% were seen once. Input material: peripheral blood. These receptors all stem from a man aged 18 to 29 with acute or convalescent COVID-19.

This chain connects TRBV2 to TRBJ1-1, with unresolved D. V lost 8 bases to trimming and J lost 3 bases, with 10 bases between them. This CDR3 has 12 amino acids. CDR1 and CDR2 from the germline V gene are SNHLY and FYNNEI. CDR3 sequence reads: CASSLRDTEAFF. The DNA of the CDR3 is TGTGCCAGCTCTCTGAGGGACACTGAAGCTTTCTTT.

The rearrangement links TRBV27 to TRBJ2-1; D unresolved. The CDR3 is 13 amino acids. CDR1 is MNHEY and CDR2 is SMNVEV in the germline V gene (reference sequence). V lost 2 bases to trimming and J lost 12 bases, with 14 bases between them. The CDR3 loop reads CASSLTFADGQFF. The CDR3 DNA reads as TGTGCCAGCAGTTTAACCTTCGCGGATGGGCAGTTCTTC.

The DNA for the CDR3 is TGTGCCAGCAGCTCAGGACTAGAGAGCACAGATACGCAGTATTTT. It translates to CASSSGLESTDTQYF. J is TRBJ2-3 and V is TRBV5-6; 7 bases align to TRBD2. J lost 0 bases, V lost 3 bases, and 4 bases had no gene match. Germline assignment: CDR1 SGHDT and CDR2 YYEEEE. This CDR3 has 15 residues. The full variable domain, rest sourced from reference TRBV5-6 and TRBJ2-3, is DAGVTQSPTHLIKTRGQQVTLRCSPKSGHDTVSWYQQALGQGPQFIFQYYEEEERQRGNFPDRFSGHQFPNYSSELNVNALLLGDSALYLCASSSGLESTDTQYFGPGTRLTVL.

The CDR3 reads CASSLSRGTEAFF. Here the CDR3 DNA reads TGTGCCAGCAGCTTATCCAGGGGTACTGAAGCTTTCTTT. V usage is TRBV7-9 and J usage is TRBJ1-1, with D possibly matching TRBD1 (6 bases). Trimming took off 2 bases at V and 5 bases at J, with 9 bases between the two ends. CDR3 length: 13 amino acids. CDR1 is SEHNR and CDR2 is FQNEAQ in the germline V gene (reference sequence).

CDR3 in DNA: TGTGCCACCAGGGGGGGACAGGGGGCCCTCTCTGGGGCCAACGTCCTGACTTTC. Protein: CATRGGQGALSGANVLTF. The chain links TRBV10-3 to TRBJ2-6; 12 bases align to TRBD1. V shed 10 bases, J shed 0 bases, and the junction held 10 bases outside the gene matches. Germline-derived CDR1 and CDR2 are ENHRY and SYGVKD. This CDR3 has 18 amino acids.

The table lists this clone with a count of one. The chain recombines TRBV28 with TRBJ1-3, with TRBD1 identical over 9 bases. The trim removed 7 bases at V and 1 base at J, leaving 14 bases unmatched. From germline, CDR1 is MDHEN and CDR2 SYDVKM. This CDR3 has 18 residues. CDR3 sequence reads: CASTRDREPEVSGNTIYF. The CDR3 region has the DNA TGTGCCAGCACTAGGGACAGGGAGCCGGAGGTGTCTGGAAACACCATATATTTT.

V usage is TRBV7-3 and J usage is TRBJ1-2; D may be TRBD1 (5 bases). The germline CDR1 and CDR2 sequences are SGHTA and FQGTGA. V gave up 5 bases and J gave up 7 bases, with 17 bases separating them. This CDR3 spans 14 amino acids. CDR3 protein: CASSPQGLGLGYTF. The CDR3 DNA is TGTGCCAGCAGCCCCCAGGGTTTAGGGCTTGGCTACACCTTC.

The chain joins TRBV2 to TRBJ1-6, with D uncertain. Germline V lookup: CDR1 SNHLY, CDR2 FYNNEI. Between the trimmed V and J ends, which lost 5 bases and 9 bases, there was a span of 11 bases. The CDR3 loop spans 13 amino acids. DNA for the CDR3: TGTGCCAGCAGTTTCTCTCGGGGTTCACCCCTCCACTTT. Residues: CASSFSRGSPLHF.

The rearrangement joins TRBV28 to TRBJ1-1; D is perhaps TRBD1 (5 bases). Germline loops: CDR1 MDHEN, CDR2 SYDVKM. Trimming cost V 5 bases and J 1 base, with 14 bases left between them. This CDR3 comprises 15 residues. The CDR3 here is CASSATRGRNTEAFF. CDR3 bases: TGTGCCAGCAGTGCGACGCGGGGGAGGAACACTGAAGCTTTCTTT.

A single count supports this clone. The V and J genes are TRBV9 and TRBJ2-3, with TRBD2 identical over 8 bases. Losses at the gene ends were 1 base for V and 0 bases for J; bases not matched to a gene: 1. The CDR3 contains 15 residues. Germline lookup yields CDR1 SGDLS and CDR2 YYNGEE. The CDR3 DNA sequence: TGTGCCAGCAGCGTATTAGCGGGGAGCACAGATACGCAGTATTTT. The encoded protein is CASSVLAGSTDTQYF. Together with reference TRBV9 and TRBJ2-3, the CDR3 gives the full variable domain: DSGVTQTPKHLITATGQRVTLRCSPRSGDLSVYWYQQSLDQGLQFLIQYYNGEERAKGNILERFSAQQFPDLHSELNLSSLELGDSALYFCASSVLAGSTDTQYFGPGTRLTVL.

The rearrangement uses TRBV19 and TRBJ1-1, with D perhaps TRBD1 (5 bases). This CDR3 region has 13 residues. Germline V CDR1 and CDR2: LNHDA, SQIVND (reference sequence). V was pared by 3 bases and J by 6 bases, with 11 bases between. Written as DNA, the CDR3 is TGTGCCAGTAGTATCGGGGGAGGGGCTGAAGCTTTCTTT. Translating it yields CASSIGGGAEAFF.